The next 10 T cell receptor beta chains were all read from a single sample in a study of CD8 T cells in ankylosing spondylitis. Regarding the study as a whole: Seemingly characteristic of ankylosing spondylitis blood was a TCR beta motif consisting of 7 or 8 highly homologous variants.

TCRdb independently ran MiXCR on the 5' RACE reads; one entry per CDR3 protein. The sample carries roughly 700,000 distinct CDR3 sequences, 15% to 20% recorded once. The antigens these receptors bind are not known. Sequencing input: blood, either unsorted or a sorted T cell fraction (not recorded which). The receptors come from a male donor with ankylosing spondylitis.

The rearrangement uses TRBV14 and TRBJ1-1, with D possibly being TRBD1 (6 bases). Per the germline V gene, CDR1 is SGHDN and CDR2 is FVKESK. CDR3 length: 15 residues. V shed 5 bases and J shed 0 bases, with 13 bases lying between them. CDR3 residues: CASSGTGSMNTEAFF. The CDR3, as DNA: TGTGCCAGCAGCGGAACAGGGAGCATGAACACTGAAGCTTTCTTT.

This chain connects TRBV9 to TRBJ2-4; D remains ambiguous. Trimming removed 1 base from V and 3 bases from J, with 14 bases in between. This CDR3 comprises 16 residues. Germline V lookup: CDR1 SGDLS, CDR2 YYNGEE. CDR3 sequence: CASSVSPTSDKNIQYF. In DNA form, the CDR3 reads TGTGCCAGCAGCGTAAGTCCGACGTCGGACAAAAACATTCAGTACTTC. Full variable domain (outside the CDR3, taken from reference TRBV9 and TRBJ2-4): DSGVTQTPKHLITATGQRVTLRCSPRSGDLSVYWYQQSLDQGLQFLIQYYNGEERAKGNILERFSAQQFPDLHSELNLSSLELGDSALYFCASSVSPTSDKNIQYFGAGTRLSVL.

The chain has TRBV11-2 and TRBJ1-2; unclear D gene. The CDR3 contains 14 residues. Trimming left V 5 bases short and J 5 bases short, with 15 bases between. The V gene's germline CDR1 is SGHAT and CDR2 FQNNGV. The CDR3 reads CASSRQNPTYGYTF. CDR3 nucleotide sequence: TGTGCCAGCAGCCGACAAAATCCCACTTATGGCTACACCTTC.

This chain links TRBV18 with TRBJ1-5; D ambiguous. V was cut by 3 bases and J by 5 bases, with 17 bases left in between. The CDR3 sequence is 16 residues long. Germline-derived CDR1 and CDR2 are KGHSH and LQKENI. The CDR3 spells CASSPSPGGEDQPQHF. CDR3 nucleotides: TGTGCCAGCTCACCCTCCCCAGGCGGGGAGGATCAGCCCCAGCATTTT.

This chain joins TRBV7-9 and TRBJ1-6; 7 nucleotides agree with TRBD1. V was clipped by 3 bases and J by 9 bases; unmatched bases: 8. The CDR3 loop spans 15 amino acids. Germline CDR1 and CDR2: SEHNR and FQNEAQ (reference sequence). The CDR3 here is CASSFVGQLISPLHF. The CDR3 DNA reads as TGTGCCAGCAGCTTTGTGGGACAGCTAATTTCACCCCTCCACTTT.

The CDR3 loop is CAWSVRRQGDSPLHF. The CDR3 nucleotides are TGTGCCTGGAGTGTACGGCGACAGGGGGATTCACCCCTCCACTTT. This chain uses TRBV30 with TRBJ1-6; TRBD1 aligns across 9 bases. Germline V gene data show CDR1 as GTSNPN and CDR2 as SVGIG (reference sequence). This CDR3 spans 15 amino acids. The V gene end was trimmed by 0 bases and the J gene end by 8 bases; junction bases not matched to a gene: 5.

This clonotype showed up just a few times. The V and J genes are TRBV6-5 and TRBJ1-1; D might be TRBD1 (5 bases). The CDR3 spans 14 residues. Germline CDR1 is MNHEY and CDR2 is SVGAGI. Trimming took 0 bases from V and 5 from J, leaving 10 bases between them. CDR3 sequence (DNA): TGTGCCAGCAGTTACTCGATGTCAGGGACTGAAGCTTTCTTT. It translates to CASSYSMSGTEAFF.

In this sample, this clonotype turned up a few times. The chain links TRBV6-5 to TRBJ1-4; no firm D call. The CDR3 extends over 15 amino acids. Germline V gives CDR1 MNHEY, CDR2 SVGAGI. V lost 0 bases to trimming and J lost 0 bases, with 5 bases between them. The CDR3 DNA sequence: TGTGCCAGCAGTTACTCCACCTCAACTAATGAAAAACTGTTTTTT. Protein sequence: CASSYSTSTNEKLFF.

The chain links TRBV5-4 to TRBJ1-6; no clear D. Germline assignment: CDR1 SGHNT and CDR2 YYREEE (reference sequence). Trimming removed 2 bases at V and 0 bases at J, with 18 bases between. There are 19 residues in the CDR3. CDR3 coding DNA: TGTGCCAGCAGCTTAAGTCCTCACGATCGCGGCTCCTATAATTCACCCCTCCACTTT. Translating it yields CASSLSPHDRGSYNSPLHF.

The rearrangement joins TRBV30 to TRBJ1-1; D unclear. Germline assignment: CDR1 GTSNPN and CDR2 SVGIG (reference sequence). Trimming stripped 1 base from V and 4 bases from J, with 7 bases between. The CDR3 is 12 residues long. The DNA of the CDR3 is TGTGCCTGGAGTGCCGGATTCACTGAAGCTTTCTTT. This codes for CAWSAGFTEAFF.